These T cell receptor beta chains were read from a single sample in a study of shared clonotypes between healthy human individuals. TCRdb keeps only in-frame clones here, not all; method: immunoSEQ multiplex PCR. The data show about 2 million clones, just under 95% seen once. Sequencing used naive CD8+ T cells sorted from blood. The receptors stem from a man between 18 and 35 years old in good health. CDR3s leave out the opening cysteine and the closing phenylalanine or tryptophan. Fields, in order: J gene, V gene, CDR3 protein.

J gene: TRBJ1-3; V gene: TRBV7-6; CDR3 protein: ASSLGLSGNTIY
J gene: TRBJ2-5; V gene: TRBV4-2; CDR3 protein: ASSQESQETQY
J gene: TRBJ1-2; V gene: TRBV6-5; CDR3 protein: ASSYESSYGYT
J gene: TRBJ1-1; V gene: TRBV29-1; CDR3 protein: SVVKVASTEAF
J gene: TRBJ2-1; V gene: TRBV7-8; CDR3 protein: ASSFQSPVYNEQF
J gene: TRBJ2-1; V gene: TRBV6-5; CDR3 protein: ASSYSLDGGYNEQF
J gene: TRBJ1-5; V gene: TRBV25-1; CDR3 protein: ASSEPGEAQPQH
J gene: TRBJ1-1; V gene: TRBV28; CDR3 protein: ASSLSLVFEAF
J gene: TRBJ2-7; V gene: TRBV19; CDR3 protein: ASSIGGGYEQY
J gene: TRBJ2-7; V gene: TRBV15; CDR3 protein: ATSDRTSTYEQY
J gene: TRBJ2-7; V gene: TRBV4-3; CDR3 protein: ASSQARSAGGLSYEQY
J gene: TRBJ2-1; V gene: TRBV6-1; CDR3 protein: ASSERAYNEQF
J gene: TRBJ2-7; V gene: TRBV4-1; CDR3 protein: ASSQDPTSGSYEQY
J gene: TRBJ2-7; V gene: TRBV27; CDR3 protein: ASSSLGQQDPQY
J gene: TRBJ2-7; V gene: TRBV9; CDR3 protein: ASSQGGDSYEQY
J gene: TRBJ1-1; V gene: TRBV27; CDR3 protein: ASSSGGAYTEAF
J gene: TRBJ2-2; V gene: TRBV7-7; CDR3 protein: ASSLISSTGELF
J gene: TRBJ2-5; V gene: TRBV5-6; CDR3 protein: ASSLVEEGGKETQY
J gene: TRBJ2-7; V gene: TRBV30; CDR3 protein: AWSIGTSEQY
J gene: TRBJ2-7; V gene: TRBV5-1; CDR3 protein: ASSLDWNPYEQY
J gene: TRBJ2-3; V gene: TRBV28; CDR3 protein: ASSLLRTDTQY
J gene: TRBJ2-4; V gene: TRBV15; CDR3 protein: ATSPSEGVNIQY
J gene: TRBJ1-5; V gene: TRBV7-9; CDR3 protein: ASSLERGGFSNQPQH
J gene: TRBJ1-2; V gene: TRBV13; CDR3 protein: ASSVRGLPNYGYT
J gene: TRBJ2-7; V gene: TRBV2; CDR3 protein: ASTDWSYEQY
J gene: TRBJ2-7; V gene: TRBV19; CDR3 protein: ASSISPGTGIYEQY
J gene: TRBJ2-5; V gene: TRBV2; CDR3 protein: ASSDPSSYAEETQY
J gene: TRBJ1-1; V gene: TRBV9; CDR3 protein: ASSVVTGSEAF